Below, 7 T cell receptor beta chains from the same sample are listed, as sequenced in a study of cytomegalovirus exposure and HLA in healthy donors. PCR employed 60 Vbeta and 13 Jbeta primers. The data were produced by immunoSEQ multiplex PCR, yet TCRdb's version contains in-frame clones alone and is incomplete. The table shows 150,000 to 180,000 clones, with 74% occurring only once. The sequencing sample was made of PBMCs. These receptors originate from a man aged 30-40 years in good health and CMV-seronegative.

The rearrangement links TRBV7-2 to TRBJ1-2, with TRBD1 matching 10 bases. The CDR3 is 13 amino acids. The germline gives CDR1 SGHTA, CDR2 FQGNSA. The trim removed 6 bases at V and 9 bases at J, leaving 7 bases unmatched. The CDR3 here is CASSGTGDGSYTF. DNA for the CDR3: TGTGCCAGCAGTGGGACAGGGGACGGGAGCTACACCTTC.

This clone came up a few times. The chain carries TRBV5-4 and TRBJ2-7; 9 bases map to TRBD2. The CDR3 contains 13 residues. Germline loops: CDR1 SGHNT, CDR2 YYREEE (reference sequence). The junction had 5 bases not matched to a gene; V was cut back by 5 bases and J by 5 bases. As DNA, the CDR3 is TGTGCCAGCAGGCCGGGACTAGCCCACGAGCAGTACTTC. Protein: CASRPGLAHEQYF. Supplemented by reference TRBV5-4 and TRBJ2-7, the full variable domain reads ETGVTQSPTHLIKTRGQQVTLRCSSQSGHNTVSWYQQALGQGPQFIFQYYREEENGRGNFPPRFSGLQFPNYSSELNVNALELDDSALYLCASRPGLAHEQYFGPGTRLTVT.

This clone came up once. This chain uses TRBV5-5 with TRBJ2-7; D might be TRBD1 (6 bases). Trimming pared 3 bases from V and 4 bases from J, leaving 14 bases between. The CDR3 has 14 amino acids. Germline CDR1 and CDR2: SGHKS and YYEKEE (reference sequence). CDR3 in DNA: TGTGCCAGCAGCTGGGGAAGGGGGAGTTACGAGCAGTACTTC. The encoded protein is CASSWGRGSYEQYF.

The chain recombines TRBV7-2 with TRBJ2-1, with TRBD2 matching over 8 bases. The CDR3 is 15 residues long. The germline gives CDR1 SGHTA, CDR2 FQGNSA. V trimming: 2 bases; J trimming: 8 bases; junction bases outside the gene matches: 8. The CDR3 coding sequence is TGTGCCAGCAGCTTAAGACGGGGGGGCCATGATGAGCAGTTCTTC. Protein product: CASSLRRGGHDEQFF.

The chain is built from TRBV6-5 and TRBJ2-3, with TRBD1 matching 10 bases. With 4 bases clipped from V and 5 bases from J, the junction kept 6 bases outside the gene matches. The CDR3 length is 15 residues. CDR1 MNHEY and CDR2 SVGAGI come from the germline V gene. The CDR3 loop is CASSFRQGAVDTQYF. In nucleotides, the CDR3 is TGTGCCAGCAGTTTCCGACAGGGGGCTGTAGATACGCAGTATTTT.

This sequence joins TRBV7-9 and TRBJ1-2, with 7 positions matching TRBD1. Germline CDR1 is SEHNR and CDR2 is FQNEAQ (reference sequence). V shed 6 bases and J 2 bases; nucleotides not matched to a gene: 3. This CDR3 region has 13 residues. CDR3 sequence: CASRETGNYGYTF. The CDR3 DNA reads TGTGCCAGCAGGGAGACAGGGAACTATGGCTACACCTTC. Full variable domain (remainder filled in from reference TRBV7-9 and TRBJ1-2): DTGVSQNPRHKITKRGQNVTFRCDPISEHNRLYWYRQTLGQGPEFLTYFQNEAQLEKSRLLSDRFSAERPKGSFSTLEIQRTEQGDSAMYLCASRETGNYGYTFGSGTRLTVV.

This rearrangement joins TRBV15 to TRBJ1-4, with 7 bases identical to TRBD1. The germline V gene encodes CDR1 LNHNV and CDR2 YYDKDF (reference sequence). The CDR3 sequence is 13 residues long. V gave up 3 bases and J gave up 13 bases; unmatched junction bases: 8. The CDR3 bases are TGTGCCACCAGCAGGCTAGGGACAGCCGGACTGTTTTTT. It codes for CATSRLGTAGLFF.